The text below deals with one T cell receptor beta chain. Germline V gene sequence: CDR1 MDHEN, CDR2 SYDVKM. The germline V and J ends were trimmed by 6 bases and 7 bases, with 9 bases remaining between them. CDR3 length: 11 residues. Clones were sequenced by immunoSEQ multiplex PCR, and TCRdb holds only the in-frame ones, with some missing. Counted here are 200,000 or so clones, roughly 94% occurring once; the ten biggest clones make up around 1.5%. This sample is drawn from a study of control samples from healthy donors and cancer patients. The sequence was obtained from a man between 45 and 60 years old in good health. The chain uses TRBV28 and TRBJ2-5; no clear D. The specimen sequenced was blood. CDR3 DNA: TGTGCCAGCAGCCTGACCGGGACCCAGTACTTC. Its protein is CASSLTGTQYF.